Each of the 32 T cell receptor beta chains below was sequenced from the same sample in a study of T cell responses to AZD1222 COVID-19 vaccine. TCRdb's table, derived via immunoSEQ multiplex PCR, lists solely in-frame clones and lacks some. Of about 120,000 clones detected, around nine tenths appear once; the ten largest clones hold almost 4.5%. This material consisted of peripheral blood, taken on day 0 of AZD1222 vaccination. These receptors were taken from an adult in good health.

The chain combines TRBV6-4 with TRBJ1-2, with 7 bases fitting TRBD1. Trimming took 6 bases from V and 8 from J; bases not matched to a gene: 3. Germline assignment: CDR1 MRHNA and CDR2 SNTAGT. This CDR3 has 11 amino acids. The CDR3 DNA reads TGTGCCAGCAGACAGGGGCACGGCTACACCTTC. As protein: CASRQGHGYTF.

V and J are TRBV5-1 and TRBJ2-7; 12 bases fit TRBD1. The J segment lost 6 bases and the V segment lost 7 bases, leaving 8 bases of the junction unmatched. In germline, CDR1 is SGHRS, CDR2 YFSETQ. This CDR3 has 14 residues. The CDR3 DNA reads as TGCGCCAGCGGAGCCGGGACAGGGGGCGGCGAGCAGTACTTC. Translated: CASGAGTGGGEQYF.

V is TRBV6-5 and J is TRBJ2-5; 7 bases map to TRBD2. This CDR3 is built from 14 residues. With 5 bases clipped from V and 5 bases from J, the junction kept 8 bases outside the gene matches. The germline gives CDR1 MNHEY, CDR2 SVGAGI. As DNA, the CDR3 is TGTGCCAGCAGTCGGGACTATAACGGGGAGACCCAGTACTTC. Protein product: CASSRDYNGETQYF.

The chain joins TRBV28 to TRBJ2-7, with no clear D. Between the trimmed V and J ends, which lost 2 bases and 4 bases, there was a span of 6 bases. The CDR3 sequence is 12 residues long. Germline V gene lookup returns CDR1 MDHEN and CDR2 SYDVKM. DNA for the CDR3: TGTGCCAGCAGTTTAGAGGTTTACGAGCAGTACTTC. This sequence encodes CASSLEVYEQYF.

The V call is TRBV28, the J call TRBJ2-6; D assignment may be TRBD1 or TRBD2 (5 bases each). From germline, CDR1 is MDHEN and CDR2 SYDVKM. The CDR3 totals 15 residues. Deletions cut 7 bases from V and 0 bases from J, with 10 bases between. CDR3 loop: CASTAGTSGANVLTF. Written as DNA, the CDR3 is TGTGCCAGCACCGCAGGGACCTCTGGGGCCAACGTCCTGACTTTC.

The chain joins TRBV18 to TRBJ1-5, with 8 positions matching TRBD1. CDR3 size: 14 residues. The germline CDR1 and CDR2 sequences are KGHSH and LQKENI. With 3 bases clipped from V and 3 bases from J, the junction kept 1 base outside the gene matches. CDR3 coding DNA: TGTGCCAGCTCACCGGGACAGGTCAATCAGCCCCAGCATTTT. Protein: CASSPGQVNQPQHF.

This chain joins TRBV30 and TRBJ2-5; D ambiguous. V was shortened by 2 bases and J by 2 bases, with 9 bases between the two germline ends. The CDR3 spans 13 residues. Germline CDR1 GTSNPN, CDR2 SVGIG (reference sequence). The CDR3 is CAWSRRNQETQYF. For the CDR3, the DNA is TGTGCCTGGAGTCGCCGGAATCAAGAGACCCAGTACTTC.

This clone appeared a few times. In DNA, the CDR3 is TGTGCCAGCAGTCTCCCACGGGGGGCTGGAAACACCATATATTTT. Translated, it gives CASSLPRGAGNTIYF. The V and J genes are TRBV6-5 and TRBJ1-3; D is perhaps TRBD1 (5 bases). Trimming cost V 5 bases and J 2 bases, with 13 bases left between them. Germline V gene lookup returns CDR1 MNHEY and CDR2 SVGAGI. CDR3 length equals 15 residues.

The chain recombines TRBV6-5 with TRBJ2-7; 9 nucleotides agree with TRBD1. Germline-derived CDR1 and CDR2 are MNHEY and SVGAGI. The V and J ends lost 8 bases and 3 bases, in that order; junction bases with no gene match: 11. CDR3 length equals 15 residues. In DNA, the CDR3 is TGTGCCAGCGGCCTTGACCCGACAGGGGGCTACGAGCAGTACTTC. Its translation is CASGLDPTGGYEQYF.

The chain combines TRBV5-1 with TRBJ1-4, with TRBD1 matching over 7 bases. Unmatched junction bases numbered 3, after V lost 0 bases and J lost 4 bases. The length of the CDR3 is 15 residues. CDR1 is SGHRS, CDR2 YFSETQ, per germline. CDR3 in DNA: TGCGCCAGCAGCTTGGAAGGGGGCGTTAATGAAAAACTGTTTTTT. It encodes CASSLEGGVNEKLFF.

This sequence joins TRBV4-1 and TRBJ2-2, with TRBD1 matching 9 bases. This CDR3 region has 17 residues. With V trimmed by 0 bases and J by 5 bases, 7 bases remained unmatched. CDR1 and CDR2 (germline): MGHRA, YSYEKL. CDR3 nucleotide sequence: TGCGCCAGCAGCCAAGACAGACAGGGGGGCTTAACCGGGGAGCTGTTTTTT. It codes for CASSQDRQGGLTGELFF.

The rearrangement joins TRBV5-1 to TRBJ2-7, with TRBD1 matching 8 bases. This CDR3 is 15 amino acids long. Germline assignment: CDR1 SGHRS and CDR2 YFSETQ. Germline trimming cut 6 bases from V and 2 bases from J; bases unmatched to any gene: 10. CDR3 sequence reads: CASNMDRVGTYEQYF. The CDR3 nucleotides read TGCGCCAGCAACATGGACAGGGTGGGGACCTACGAGCAGTACTTC.

V is TRBV20-1 and J is TRBJ1-1; D is perhaps TRBD1 (5 bases). CDR1 and CDR2 from the germline V gene are DFQATT and SNEGSKA (reference sequence). The CDR3 extends over 10 amino acids. With 3 bases removed from V and 8 bases from J, the gap between germline ends came to 7 bases. This CDR3 reads CSASRGEAFF. CDR3 bases: TGCAGTGCTAGTAGGGGCGAAGCTTTCTTT.

The chain joins TRBV5-4 to TRBJ2-1; TRBD2 matches at 8 bases. V was clipped by 2 bases and J by 5 bases; unmatched bases: 6. Germline assignment: CDR1 SGHNT and CDR2 YYREEE (reference sequence). The CDR3 runs to 15 residues. In DNA, the CDR3 is TGTGCCAGCAGCTTTAAAGGACTAGCTGACAATGAGCAGTTCTTC. As protein: CASSFKGLADNEQFF.

This rearrangement joins TRBV25-1 to TRBJ1-3; D possibly corresponds to TRBD1 (5 bases). This CDR3 has 14 residues. V lost 3 bases to trimming and J lost 3 bases, with 9 bases between them. The germline gives CDR1 MGHDK, CDR2 SYGVNS. The CDR3, as DNA: TGTGCCAGCAGTGATAGGGGTTTTGGAAACACCATATATTTT. This encodes CASSDRGFGNTIYF.

The rearrangement joins TRBV4-1 to TRBJ2-7; D is ambiguous. V dropped 0 bases and J dropped 3 bases, with 12 bases sitting between them. CDR1 and CDR2 (germline): MGHRA, YSYEKL. The CDR3 spans 15 residues. The CDR3 spells CASSQDSSSLYEQYF. In DNA, the CDR3 is TGCGCCAGCAGCCAAGATTCCAGCTCCCTCTACGAGCAGTACTTC.

The CDR3 nucleotides are TGTGCCAGCAGTTCCTATAAGGGTCAGCCCCAGCATTTT. It encodes CASSSYKGQPQHF. J is TRBJ1-5 and V is TRBV6-5; D is uncertain. The ends were cut back, 4 bases at V and 6 bases at J, with 10 bases in the middle. Germline V gives CDR1 MNHEY, CDR2 SVGAGI. CDR3 length equals 13 residues.

This clone was seen just once. The chain links TRBV5-5 to TRBJ1-4; maybe TRBD1 (5 bases). The CDR3 extends over 16 amino acids. In germline, CDR1 is SGHKS, CDR2 YYEKEE (reference sequence). Trimming left V 0 bases short and J 8 bases short, with 17 bases between. The CDR3 DNA sequence: TGTGCCAGCAGCTTGGAGGCGGGGAGGGGTTCCGAAAAACTGTTTTTT. This encodes CASSLEAGRGSEKLFF.

V and J are TRBV7-6 and TRBJ2-7; 7 bases are shared with TRBD1. Germline CDR1 is SGHVS and CDR2 is FNYEAQ. The junction had 6 bases not matched to a gene; V was cut back by 2 bases and J by 5 bases. This CDR3 is built from 14 residues. Here the CDR3 DNA reads TGTGCCAGCAGCTTAAGACAGGGTGGTCACGAGCAGTACTTC. Its translation is CASSLRQGGHEQYF.

CDR3 nucleotides: TGTGCCAGCAGCTACGACACATCTGGGGCCAACGTCCTGACTTTC. It is translated as CASSYDTSGANVLTF. The rearrangement joins TRBV28 to TRBJ2-6; D is unresolved. With 6 bases removed from V and 1 base from J, the gap between germline ends came to 10 bases. The CDR3 is 15 amino acids. Germline-derived CDR1 and CDR2 are MDHEN and SYDVKM. Full variable domain (remainder filled in from reference TRBV28 and TRBJ2-6): DVKVTQSSRYLVKRTGEKVFLECVQDMDHENMFWYRQDPGLGLRLIYFSYDVKMKEKGDIPEGYSVSREKKERFSLILESASTNQTSMYLCASSYDTSGANVLTFGAGSRLTVL.

This clone has a handful of counts. The chain is built from TRBV30 and TRBJ2-7; perhaps D is TRBD1 or TRBD2 (5 bases each). Trimming removed 1 base from V and 8 bases from J, with 18 bases in between. This CDR3 spans 14 amino acids. Germline V gene data show CDR1 as GTSNPN and CDR2 as SVGIG (reference sequence). This CDR3 is CAWSGDRIGLKQYF. As DNA, the CDR3 is TGTGCCTGGAGTGGGGACCGGATCGGGTTAAAGCAGTACTTC.

V is TRBV7-9 and J is TRBJ2-7; D perhaps matches TRBD1 (6 bases). The CDR3 runs to 15 residues. Germline V gene sequence: CDR1 SEHNR, CDR2 FQNEAQ (reference sequence). V dropped 5 bases and J dropped 0 bases, with 14 bases sitting between them. The CDR3: CASSKTGQISYEQYF. The CDR3 nucleotides read TGTGCCAGCAGCAAAACCGGACAGATCTCCTACGAGCAGTACTTC. Combining the CDR3 with reference TRBV7-9 and TRBJ2-7 gives the whole variable domain DTGVSQNPRHKITKRGQNVTFRCDPISEHNRLYWYRQTLGQGPEFLTYFQNEAQLEKSRLLSDRFSAERPKGSFSTLEIQRTEQGDSAMYLCASSKTGQISYEQYFGPGTRLTVT.

The gene calls are TRBV3-1 (or the pseudogene TRBV3-2) and TRBJ1-1; D gene uncertain. The V end lost 4 bases, the J end lost 11 bases, and 14 bases lay between the germline ends. The germline V gene encodes CDR1 LGHDT and CDR2 YNNKEL (reference sequence). The CDR3 spans 12 residues. CDR3 sequence (DNA): TGTGCCAGCAGCCGACGTGGCCTAGAGGCTTTCTTT. The encoded protein is CASSRRGLEAFF.

Here the CDR3 reads CSASERGTEAFF. The CDR3 DNA sequence: TGCAGTGCTAGTGAACGTGGCACTGAAGCTTTCTTT. The chain recombines TRBV20-1 with TRBJ1-1; D unresolved. The CDR3 has 12 amino acids. The germline CDR1 and CDR2 sequences are DFQATT and SNEGSKA (reference sequence). Between the trimmed V and J ends, which lost 3 bases and 4 bases, there was a span of 9 bases.

The chain is built from TRBV2 and TRBJ1-1, with TRBD1 matching over 8 bases. V lost 2 bases, J lost 0 bases, and 5 bases stayed unmatched. The CDR3 extends over 16 amino acids. Germline V gene lookup returns CDR1 SNHLY and CDR2 FYNNEI. CDR3 protein: CASSEFTGGLNTEAFF. The DNA of the CDR3 is TGTGCCAGCAGTGAATTTACAGGGGGTTTGAACACTGAAGCTTTCTTT.

V and J are TRBV7-7 and TRBJ2-5; 12 nucleotides match TRBD1. Germline V gene lookup returns CDR1 SSHAT and CDR2 FNYEAQ (reference sequence). V shed 4 bases, J shed 6 bases, and the junction held 3 bases outside the gene matches. The CDR3 sequence is 14 residues long. The CDR3 DNA follows: TGTGCCAGCAGCTCGGGACAGGGGGCGAAGACCCAGTACTTC. It specifies CASSSGQGAKTQYF.

The chain joins TRBV5-1 to TRBJ2-7; TRBD2 matches 13 bases. Germline V CDR1 and CDR2: SGHRS, YFSETQ. The CDR3 runs to 16 residues. Trimming at V came to 4 bases and at J to 1 base, leaving 5 bases not matched to a gene. The CDR3 is CASSDGLAGESYEQYF. DNA for the CDR3: TGCGCCAGCAGCGACGGACTAGCGGGGGAGTCCTACGAGCAGTACTTC.

The count of this clone is one. The chain uses TRBV5-5 and TRBJ2-1; 10 bases are shared with TRBD1. Germline V gene sequence: CDR1 SGHKS, CDR2 YYEKEE (reference sequence). V lost 4 bases, J lost 6 bases, and 7 bases stayed unmatched. The CDR3 extends over 15 amino acids. The CDR3 DNA sequence: TGTGCCAGCAGCCTGACAGGGGGCCGCCTCAATGAGCAGTTCTTC. Encoded protein: CASSLTGGRLNEQFF.

V usage is TRBV7-2 and J usage is TRBJ2-5; tentatively, D is TRBD1 or TRBD2 (5 bases each). The V end lost 10 bases, the J end lost 1 base, and 13 bases lay between the germline ends. The CDR3 consists of 13 residues. CDR1 and CDR2 (germline): SGHTA, FQGNSA. The CDR3 nucleotides read TGTGCCACCGGATCGGGGCTCCAAGAGACCCAGTACTTC. Amino acids: CATGSGLQETQYF.

This clone came up once. This sequence joins TRBV11-2 and TRBJ2-1, with D possibly being TRBD1 or TRBD2 (5 bases each). CDR1 is SGHAT and CDR2 is FQNNGV in the germline V gene. V lost 1 base and J 9 bases, leaving 13 bases between the germline ends. CDR3 length: 14 amino acids. This CDR3 reads CASSLGVGGTEQFF. The CDR3 DNA is TGTGCCAGCAGCTTAGGGGTTGGGGGTACTGAGCAGTTCTTC.

The rearrangement uses TRBV19 and TRBJ1-5; D may be TRBD1 (6 bases). The CDR3 extends over 14 amino acids. Trimming left V 2 bases short and J 3 bases short, with 8 bases between. CDR1 and CDR2 from the germline V gene are LNHDA and SQIVND (reference sequence). In DNA form, the CDR3 reads TGTGCCAGTAGTATACGGGACAACAATCAGCCCCAGCATTTT. It is translated as CASSIRDNNQPQHF.

The chain carries TRBV12-3 or TRBV12-4 and TRBJ1-2, with D unresolved. With 5 bases removed from V and 4 bases from J, the gap between germline ends came to 11 bases. The CDR3 totals 13 residues. The CDR3 sequence is CASSVEGSYGYTF. DNA for the CDR3: TGTGCCAGCAGTGTAGAGGGATCCTATGGCTACACCTTC.